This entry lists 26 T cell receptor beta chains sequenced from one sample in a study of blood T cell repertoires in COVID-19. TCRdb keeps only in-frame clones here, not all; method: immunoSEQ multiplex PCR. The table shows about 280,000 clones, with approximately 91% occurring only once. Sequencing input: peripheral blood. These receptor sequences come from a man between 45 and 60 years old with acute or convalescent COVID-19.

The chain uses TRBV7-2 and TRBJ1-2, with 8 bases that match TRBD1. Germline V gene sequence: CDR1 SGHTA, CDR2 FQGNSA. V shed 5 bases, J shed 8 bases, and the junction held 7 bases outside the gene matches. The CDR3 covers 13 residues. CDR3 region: CASSRDRTFGYTF. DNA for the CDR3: TGTGCCAGCAGCCGGGACAGGACCTTCGGCTACACCTTC. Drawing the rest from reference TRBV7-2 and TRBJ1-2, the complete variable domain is GAGVSQSPSNKVTEKGKDVELRCDPISGHTALYWYRQSLGQGLEFLIYFQGNSAPDKSGLPSDRFSAERTGGSVSTLTIQRTQQEDSAVYLCASSRDRTFGYTFGSGTRLTVV.

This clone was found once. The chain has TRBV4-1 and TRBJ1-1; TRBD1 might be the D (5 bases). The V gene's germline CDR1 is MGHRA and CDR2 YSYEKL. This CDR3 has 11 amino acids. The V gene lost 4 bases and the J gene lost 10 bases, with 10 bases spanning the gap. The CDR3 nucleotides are TGCGCCAGCAGCCGGGGCAGGGTAGCTTTCTTT. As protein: CASSRGRVAFF.

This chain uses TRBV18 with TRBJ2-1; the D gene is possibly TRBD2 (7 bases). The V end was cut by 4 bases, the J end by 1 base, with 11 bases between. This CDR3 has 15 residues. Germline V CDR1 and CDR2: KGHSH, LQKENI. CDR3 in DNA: TGTGCCAGCTCACTAGGGGGGGAATCCTACAATGAGCAGTTCTTC. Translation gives CASSLGGESYNEQFF.

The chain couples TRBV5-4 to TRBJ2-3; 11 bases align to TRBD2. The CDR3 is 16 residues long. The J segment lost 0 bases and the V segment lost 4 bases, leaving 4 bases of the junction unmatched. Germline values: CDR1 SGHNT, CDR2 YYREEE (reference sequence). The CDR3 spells CASSKGLAESTDTQYF. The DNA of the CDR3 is TGTGCCAGCAGCAAGGGACTAGCGGAGAGCACAGATACGCAGTATTTT.

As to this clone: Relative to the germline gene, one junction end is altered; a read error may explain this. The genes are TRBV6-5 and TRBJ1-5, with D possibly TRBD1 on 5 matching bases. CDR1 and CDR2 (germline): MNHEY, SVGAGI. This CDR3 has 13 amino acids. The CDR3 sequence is CASRAGGYQPQHF. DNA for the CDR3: TGTGCGAGCAGGGCGGGGGGTTATCAGCCCCAGCATTTT.

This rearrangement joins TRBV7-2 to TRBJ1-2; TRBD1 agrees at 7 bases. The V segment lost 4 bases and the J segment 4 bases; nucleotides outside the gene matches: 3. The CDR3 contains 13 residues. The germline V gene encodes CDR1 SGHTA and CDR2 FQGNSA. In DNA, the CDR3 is TGTGCCAGCAGCTCATGGACAGGCTATGGCTACACCTTC. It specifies CASSSWTGYGYTF.

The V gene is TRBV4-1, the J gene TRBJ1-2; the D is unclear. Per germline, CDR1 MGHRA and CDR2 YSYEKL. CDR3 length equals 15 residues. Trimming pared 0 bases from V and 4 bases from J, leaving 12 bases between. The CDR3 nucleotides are TGCGCCAGCAGCCAAGATAGAGGTGCTATCTATGGCTACACCTTC. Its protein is CASSQDRGAIYGYTF.

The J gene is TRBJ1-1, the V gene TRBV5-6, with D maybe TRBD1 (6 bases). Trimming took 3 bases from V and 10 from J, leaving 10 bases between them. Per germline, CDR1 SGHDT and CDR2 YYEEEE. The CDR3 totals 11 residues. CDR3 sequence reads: CASSSGVGAFF. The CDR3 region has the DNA TGTGCCAGCAGCTCAGGGGTAGGAGCTTTCTTT.

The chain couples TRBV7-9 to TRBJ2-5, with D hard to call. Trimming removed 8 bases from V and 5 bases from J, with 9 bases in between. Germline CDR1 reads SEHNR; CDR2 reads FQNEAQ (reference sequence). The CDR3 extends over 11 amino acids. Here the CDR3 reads CASGIGETQYF. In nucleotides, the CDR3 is TGTGCCAGCGGTATCGGGGAGACCCAGTACTTC.

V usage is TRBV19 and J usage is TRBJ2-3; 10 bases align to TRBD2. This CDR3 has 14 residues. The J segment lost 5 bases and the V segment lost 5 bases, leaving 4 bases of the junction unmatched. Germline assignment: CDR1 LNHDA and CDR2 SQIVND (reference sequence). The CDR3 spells CASSDKRGGDTQYF. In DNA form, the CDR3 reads TGTGCCAGTAGTGACAAGCGGGGGGGAGATACGCAGTATTTT. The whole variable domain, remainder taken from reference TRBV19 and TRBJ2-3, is DGGITQSPKYLFRKEGQNVTLSCEQNLNHDAMYWYRQDPGQGLRLIYYSQIVNDFQKGDIAEGYSVSREKKESFPLTVTSAQKNPTAFYLCASSDKRGGDTQYFGPGTRLTVL.

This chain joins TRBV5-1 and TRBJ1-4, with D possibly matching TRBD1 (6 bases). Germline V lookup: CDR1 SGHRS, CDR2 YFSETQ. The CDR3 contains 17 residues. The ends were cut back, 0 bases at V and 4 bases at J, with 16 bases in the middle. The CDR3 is CASSLAPTGGNNEKLFF. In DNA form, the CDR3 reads TGCGCCAGCAGCTTGGCCCCGACAGGAGGAAATAATGAAAAACTGTTTTTT.

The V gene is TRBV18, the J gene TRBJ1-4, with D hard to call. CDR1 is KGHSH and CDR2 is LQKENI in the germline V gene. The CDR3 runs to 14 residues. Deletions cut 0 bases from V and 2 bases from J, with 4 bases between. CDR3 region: CASSPPATNEKLFF. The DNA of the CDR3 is TGTGCCAGCTCACCACCGGCTACTAATGAAAAACTGTTTTTT.

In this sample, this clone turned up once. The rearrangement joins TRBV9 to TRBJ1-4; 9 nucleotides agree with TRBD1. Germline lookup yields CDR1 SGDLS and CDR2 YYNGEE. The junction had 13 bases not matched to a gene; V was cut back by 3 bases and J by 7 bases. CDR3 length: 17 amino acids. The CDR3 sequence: CASSARDREGGGEKLFF. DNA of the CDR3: TGTGCCAGCAGCGCCCGGGACAGGGAAGGAGGCGGTGAAAAACTGTTTTTT.

CDR3: CASSEGQGGIYGYTF. DNA of the CDR3: TGTGCCAGCAGCGAGGGACAGGGAGGGATTTATGGCTACACCTTC. V and J are TRBV5-6 and TRBJ1-2; 9 nucleotides line up with TRBD1. The germline V gene has CDR1 SGHDT and CDR2 YYEEEE. The CDR3 has 15 amino acids. J was trimmed by 5 bases and V by 4 bases; bases with no gene match: 9.

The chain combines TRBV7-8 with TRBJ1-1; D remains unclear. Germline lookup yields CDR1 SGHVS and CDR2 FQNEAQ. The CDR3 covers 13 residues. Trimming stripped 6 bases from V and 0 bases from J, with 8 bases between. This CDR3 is CASRRTLNTEAFF. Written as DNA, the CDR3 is TGTGCCAGCAGACGGACTTTGAACACTGAAGCTTTCTTT.

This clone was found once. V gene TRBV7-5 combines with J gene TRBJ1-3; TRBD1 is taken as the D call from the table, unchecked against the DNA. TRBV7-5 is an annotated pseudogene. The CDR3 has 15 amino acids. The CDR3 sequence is CARTTGAPSGNTIYF. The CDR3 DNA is TGTGCCAGAACGACAGGAGCACCCTCTGGAAACACCATATATTTT.

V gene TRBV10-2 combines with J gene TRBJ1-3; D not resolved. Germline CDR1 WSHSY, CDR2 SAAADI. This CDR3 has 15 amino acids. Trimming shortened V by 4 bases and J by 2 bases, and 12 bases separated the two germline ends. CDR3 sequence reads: CASSVAQMAGNTIYF. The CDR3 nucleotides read TGCGCCAGCAGTGTCGCACAGATGGCTGGAAACACCATATATTTT.

The CDR3 DNA is TGTGCCAGCAGTGAAGGGGGAAATTTCCCGGGACAGGGGGGTAGCAATCAGCCCCAGCATTTT. Translated, it gives CASSEGGNFPGQGGSNQPQHF. The V and J genes are TRBV2 and TRBJ1-5, with 11 bases identical to TRBD1. Germline trimming cut 1 base from V and 0 bases from J; bases unmatched to any gene: 14. The CDR3 has 21 residues. CDR1 SNHLY and CDR2 FYNNEI come from the germline V gene.

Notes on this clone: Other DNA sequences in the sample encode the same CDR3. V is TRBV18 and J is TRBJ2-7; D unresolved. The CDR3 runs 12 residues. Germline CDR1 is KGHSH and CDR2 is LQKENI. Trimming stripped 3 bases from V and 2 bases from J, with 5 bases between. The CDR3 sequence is CASSPGAYEQYF. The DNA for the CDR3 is TGTGCCAGCTCACCTGGAGCCTACGAGCAGTACTTC.

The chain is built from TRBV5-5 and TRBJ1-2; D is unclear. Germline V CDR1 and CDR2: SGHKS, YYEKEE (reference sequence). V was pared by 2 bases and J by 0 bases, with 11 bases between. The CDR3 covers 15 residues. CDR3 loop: CASSLGWGANYGYTF. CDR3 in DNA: TGTGCCAGCAGCTTAGGTTGGGGAGCTAACTATGGCTACACCTTC.

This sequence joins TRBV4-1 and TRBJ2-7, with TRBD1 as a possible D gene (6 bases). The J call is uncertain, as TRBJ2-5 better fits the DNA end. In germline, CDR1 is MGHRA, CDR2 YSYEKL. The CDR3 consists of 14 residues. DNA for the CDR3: TGCGCCAGCAGCCACGGGGACATCCAAGAGACCCAGTACTTC. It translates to CASSHGDIQETQYF.

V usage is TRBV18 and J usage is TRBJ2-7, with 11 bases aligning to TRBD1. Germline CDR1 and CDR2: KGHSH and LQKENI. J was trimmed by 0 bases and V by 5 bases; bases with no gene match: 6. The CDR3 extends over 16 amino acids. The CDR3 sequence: CASSSGQGGPSYEQYF. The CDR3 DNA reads TGTGCCAGCTCATCGGGACAGGGGGGTCCCTCCTACGAGCAGTACTTC.

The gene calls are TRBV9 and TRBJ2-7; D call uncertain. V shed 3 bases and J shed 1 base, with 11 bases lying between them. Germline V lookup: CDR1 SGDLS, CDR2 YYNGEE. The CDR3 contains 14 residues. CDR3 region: CASSALSESYEQYF. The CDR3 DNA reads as TGTGCCAGCAGCGCCCTCAGTGAATCCTACGAGCAGTACTTC.

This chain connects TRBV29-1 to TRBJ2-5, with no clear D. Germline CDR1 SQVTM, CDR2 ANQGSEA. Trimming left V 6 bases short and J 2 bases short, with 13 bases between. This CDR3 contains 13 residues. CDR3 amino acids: CSVDRTLQETQYF. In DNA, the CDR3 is TGCAGCGTCGATCGTACGCTACAAGAGACCCAGTACTTC.

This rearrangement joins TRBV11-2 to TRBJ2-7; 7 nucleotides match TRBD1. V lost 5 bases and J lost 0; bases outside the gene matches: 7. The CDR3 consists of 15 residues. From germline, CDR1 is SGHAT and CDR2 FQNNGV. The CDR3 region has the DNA TGTGCCAGCAGCCCCGACAGGGTGAGCTCCTACGAGCAGTACTTC. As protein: CASSPDRVSSYEQYF.

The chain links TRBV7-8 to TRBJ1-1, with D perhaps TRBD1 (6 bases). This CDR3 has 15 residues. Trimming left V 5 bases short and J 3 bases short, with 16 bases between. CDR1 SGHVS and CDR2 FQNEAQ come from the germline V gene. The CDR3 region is CASSGREGVDTEAFF. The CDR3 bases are TGTGCCAGCAGCGGGCGGGAGGGGGTTGACACTGAAGCTTTCTTT.